The 21 T cell receptor beta chains below were found in one sample sequenced in a study of tumor and adjacent non-tumor tissue in lung cancer (dated by TCRdb to 2017 to 2018). The library was generated by multiplex PCR. This sample was sequenced with an Illumina HiSeq 2500. TCRbeta libraries were constructed through three rounds of nested PCR with primers (Table S4) according to protocols modified from ARM-PCR. TCRdb ran its own pipeline on the public reads, namely fastp trimming at Q25 and MiXCR clone calling, and kept in-frame beta chains. Merged by CDR3 protein, the rows form single entries marked with the most common genes and DNA. Present in this sample are 200,000 to 250,000 distinct CDR3 sequences, less than 80% of which were seen just once. The top ten constitute approximately 25% of the sample. RNA was extracted from bulk unsorted tissue and checked for quality with a NanoDrop ND-1000 and an Agilent 2100.

The sequenced sample was lung tumor tissue. The source is a man in his sixties with non-small cell lung cancer.

The chain joins TRBV7-2 to TRBJ2-5; 9 bases align to TRBD2. This CDR3 has 16 amino acids. Germline V gives CDR1 SGHTA, CDR2 FQGNSA. The J segment lost 5 bases and the V segment lost 3 bases, leaving 10 bases of the junction unmatched. This chain's CDR3 is CASSFFTSGSKETQYF. DNA for the CDR3: TGTGCCAGCAGCTTTTTTACTAGCGGGTCCAAGGAGACCCAGTACTTC.

The rearrangement links TRBV11-2 to TRBJ2-5; TRBD1 matches at 12 bases. The germline V gene has CDR1 SGHAT and CDR2 FQNNGV. The junction had 11 bases not matched to a gene; V was cut back by 9 bases and J by 3 bases. The CDR3 extends over 16 amino acids. Written as DNA, the CDR3 is TGTGCCAGAAGGTTAATGGGACAGGGGGCCAAAGAGACCCAGTACTTC. Encoded protein: CARRLMGQGAKETQYF.

Comments on this clonotype: The germline gene is not matched at one end of the junction; a read error may be the cause. This chain connects TRBV11-3 to TRBJ2-3; D is possibly TRBD1 or TRBD2 (6 bases each). Germline CDR1 and CDR2: SGHNT and YENEEA. The CDR3 runs 19 residues. The CDR3 region is CASSLGPLEVGGRTDTQYF. For the CDR3, the DNA is TGTGCAAGCAGCTTAGGTCCCCTAGAAGTCGGGGGCCGCACAGATACTCAGTATTTT.

This clonotype was observed a handful of times. The rearrangement links TRBV6-6 to TRBJ2-7, with 7 bases matching TRBD1. CDR3 length: 16 residues. Germline CDR1 is MNHNY and CDR2 is SVGAGI (reference sequence). V lost 9 bases to trimming and J lost 4 bases; unmatched junction nucleotides: 18. The CDR3 loop is CASSTGRQGLLYEQYF. The CDR3 bases are TGTGCCAGTAGTACAGGGCGACAGGGCTTACTGTACGAGCAGTACTTC.

The chain uses TRBV11-2 and TRBJ2-7; TRBD2 matches at 9 bases. There are 15 residues in the CDR3. From germline, CDR1 is SGHAT and CDR2 FQNNGV. CDR3 sequence: CVSSLGGLATGEQYF. Here the CDR3 DNA reads TGTGTCAGTAGCTTAGGGGGACTAGCCACGGGGGAGCAGTACTTC.

On this clonotype itself: Being one base from a much bigger clone, this may be a read error. This chain links TRBV12-5 with TRBJ1-1; 8 bases align to TRBD1. The CDR3 is 12 residues long. The germline CDR1 and CDR2 sequences are LGHNT and FRNRAP. The chain's CDR3 is CVSGLDRVNAFF. The CDR3 DNA sequence: TGTGTTAGTGGTTTGGACAGGGTGAATGCTTTCTTT.

The rearrangement links TRBV20-1 to TRBJ1-1; 8 positions match TRBD1. From germline, CDR1 is DFQATT and CDR2 SNEGSKA (reference sequence). The junction had 8 bases not matched to a gene; V was cut back by 6 bases and J by 2 bases. The length of the CDR3 is 14 residues. In nucleotides, the CDR3 is TGCAGTGCCAGACCAGGGGGCATAAACACTGAAGCTTTCTTT. Protein sequence: CSARPGGINTEAFF.

The V gene is TRBV11-3, the J gene TRBJ2-1; D not certain. Germline CDR1 is SGHNT and CDR2 is YENEEA. Trimming left V 1 base short and J 3 bases short, with 16 bases between. This CDR3 has 17 residues. The CDR3 loop is CASSLVTGPTNYNEQFF. As DNA, the CDR3 is TGTGCCAGCAGCTTAGTCACCGGTCCCACGAACTACAATGAGCAGTTCTTC.

On this clonotype: A much more abundant neighbour one base away suggests this may be a read error. The chain employs TRBV29-1 and TRBJ2-3; no clear D gene. From germline, CDR1 is SQVTM and CDR2 ANQGSEA. This CDR3 spans 14 amino acids. Here the CDR3 reads CILRGGPSTDTQYF. Here the CDR3 DNA reads TGCATCCTCCGTGGTGGGCCGAGCACAGATACGCAGTATTTT.

A note on this clonotype: A much larger clone is a single base away; this may be a read error. The V and J genes are TRBV7-3 and TRBJ2-1; D not certain. CDR1 is SGHTA, CDR2 FQGTGA, per germline. V was trimmed by 3 bases and J by 2 bases, leaving 11 bases between them. This CDR3 spans 15 amino acids. Written as DNA, the CDR3 is TGTGCCAGCAGCTTGTCGGCTGTCACCTACAATGAGCAGTTCTTC. Amino acid sequence: CASSLSAVTYNEQFF.

For this clonotype: This could be a read error, since a much larger clone is one nucleotide away. This chain connects TRBV20-1 to TRBJ2-4; 7 bases are a match to TRBD2. The CDR3 contains 14 residues. Germline CDR1 is DFQATT and CDR2 is SNEGSKA (reference sequence). V was clipped by 0 bases and J by 6 bases; unmatched bases: 5. The CDR3, as DNA: TGCAGTGCTAGAGATGCCCTAGCGGTAAACATTCAGTACTTC. The encoded protein is CSARDALAVNIQYF.

The chain is built from TRBV29-1 and TRBJ1-4, with D tentatively TRBD1 (5 bases). This CDR3 is 13 amino acids long. The V gene's germline CDR1 is SQVTM and CDR2 ANQGSEA. V was cut by 5 bases and J by 8 bases, with 15 bases left in between. This CDR3 reads CSVRGRGNEKLFF. DNA for the CDR3: TGCAGCGTTCGTGGAAGGGGCAACGAAAAACTGTTTTTT.

With respect to this clonotype: Given a much more abundant clone one base away, this may be a read error. The chain recombines TRBV6-2 or TRBV6-3 with TRBJ2-7; D is unclear. The CDR3 extends over 12 amino acids. CDR1 is MNHEY and CDR2 is SVGEGT in the germline V gene. V lost 6 bases to trimming and J lost 0 bases, with 6 bases between them. In DNA, the CDR3 is TGTGCCAGCAGGATCAGCTCCTACGAGCAGTACTTC. It codes for CASRISSYEQYF.

Concerning this clonotype: One end of the junction is discordant with germline, which a read error may explain. The V and J genes are TRBV6-5 and TRBJ2-1; 8 bases line up with TRBD2. CDR1 and CDR2 from the germline V gene are MNHEY and SVGAGI. The CDR3 loop spans 18 amino acids. The chain's CDR3 is CASSSELLGLGSYIEQFF. For the CDR3, the DNA is TGTGCCAGCAGTTCCGAACTCTTGGGACTAGGATCATACATTGAGCAGTTCTTC.

In regard to this clonotype: Just one base apart from a much larger clone, this may be a read error. The V call is TRBV20-1, the J call TRBJ2-1; 11 bases are a match to TRBD2. Trimming cost V 8 bases and J 3 bases; bases outside gene matches: 6. In germline, CDR1 is DFQATT, CDR2 SNEGSKA (reference sequence). The CDR3 is 14 residues long. CDR3 DNA sequence: TGCAGTACTAACCTAGCGGGGGGCTACAATGAGCAGTTCTTC. It translates to CSTNLAGGYNEQFF.

The chain has TRBV4-2 and TRBJ2-1; 7 bases line up with TRBD2. Trimming cost V 3 bases and J 5 bases; bases outside gene matches: 25. Germline CDR1 is LGHNA and CDR2 is YNFKEQ. The CDR3 spans 21 residues. CDR3: CASSHLRSCGSLRGRNNEQFF. The CDR3, as DNA: TGTGCCAGCAGCCATCTCCGATCATGCGGGAGCCTCCGTGGGAGGAACAATGAGCAGTTCTTC.

Remarks on this clonotype: A clone one base away is much larger, so this may be a read error. The chain is built from TRBV20-1 and TRBJ2-4; 13 nucleotides align to TRBD2. Per germline, CDR1 DFQATT and CDR2 SNEGSKA (reference sequence). With V trimmed by 4 bases and J by 1 base, 10 bases remained unmatched. This CDR3 has 18 residues. CDR3 region: CSATTGLAGEFAKNIQYF. CDR3 DNA: TGCAGTGCTACGACTGGACTAGCGGGAGAATTTGCCAAAAACATTCAGTACTTC.

Turning to this clonotype: The junction differs from germline at one of its ends, possibly a read error. This chain uses TRBV11-3 with TRBJ2-4, with D maybe TRBD1 (5 bases). The germline V gene has CDR1 SGHNT and CDR2 YENEEA. The CDR3 contains 12 residues. DNA for the CDR3: TGTGCCAGAAGCCTCACAGGTTTCATTCAATACTTC. Translating gives CARSLTGFIQYF.

This clonotype was observed a single time. An end of the junction does not agree with germline; a read error may underlie this. This chain joins TRBV20-1 and TRBJ2-7; 9 bases align to TRBD1. Per germline, CDR1 DFQATT and CDR2 SNEGSKA (reference sequence). There are 14 residues in the CDR3. CDR3 residues: CIARDGDRDYEQYF. DNA for the CDR3: TGCATTGCTAGAGATGGGGACAGGGACTACGAGCAATACTTC.

This clonotype turned up a few times. This CDR3 is CASSLSGGGKNTEAFF. The CDR3 region has the DNA TGTGCCAGCAGTTTATCAGGGGGAGGGAAGAACACTGAAGCTTTCTTT. V is TRBV28 and J is TRBJ1-1, with 7 positions matching TRBD1. This CDR3 has 16 residues. Losses at the gene ends were 1 base for V and 1 base for J; bases not matched to a gene: 6. CDR1 MDHEN and CDR2 SYDVKM come from the germline V gene. Drawing the rest from reference TRBV28 and TRBJ1-1, the complete variable domain is DVKVTQSSRYLVKRTGEKVFLECVQDMDHENMFWYRQDPGLGLRLIYFSYDVKMKEKGDIPEGYSVSREKKERFSLILESASTNQTSMYLCASSLSGGGKNTEAFFGQGTRLTVV.

The rearrangement joins TRBV6-1 to TRBJ2-1, with a weak D call TRBD1 (5 bases). The CDR3 is 15 residues long. Germline CDR1 MNHNS, CDR2 SASEGT. CDR3 residues: CVIRQTPSSYNEQFF. The CDR3 DNA reads TGTGTCATCCGACAGACTCCTAGCTCCTACAATGAGCAGTTCTTC.